Each of the 17 T cell receptor beta chains below was sequenced from the same sample in a study of patients and donors after allogeneic stem cell transplantation. TCRdb re-analysed the RT-PCR reads in MiXCR, keeping a single row per CDR3 protein. The data contain about 960,000 distinct CDR3 sequences, approximately 19% of them seen just once; the ten biggest clones take up around 6%. Sequenced sample: blood, either unsorted or a sorted T cell fraction (not recorded which). These receptors were collected from a human donor who was either an allogeneic HSCT recipient or a stem cell or donor lymphocyte infusion donor (not recorded which). It is not recorded whose cells these are; they may come from a transplant donor.

This clonotype was detected only a few times. The J gene is TRBJ1-5, the V gene TRBV7-9, with D perhaps TRBD1 (5 bases). The CDR3 contains 13 residues. The germline V gene has CDR1 SEHNR and CDR2 FQNEAQ (reference sequence). V lost 8 bases and J lost 7, with 15 bases in between. The CDR3 here is CASGTSGNQPQHF. DNA of the CDR3: TGTGCCAGCGGAACTTCAGGGAACCAGCCCCAGCATTTT.

This clonotype was counted at least ten times. V and J are TRBV9 and TRBJ2-7, with no clear D. Per the germline V gene, CDR1 is SGDLS and CDR2 is YYNGEE. This CDR3 spans 13 amino acids. The V end lost 0 bases, the J end lost 3 bases, and 7 bases lay between the germline ends. The CDR3 spells CASSVDRDYEQYF. The CDR3 coding sequence is TGTGCCAGCAGCGTAGACAGAGACTACGAGCAGTACTTC.

Only a few counts were recorded for this clonotype. Mismatch with germline at one junction end may stem from a read error. The rearrangement links TRBV5-1 to TRBJ2-3; D remains unclear. The CDR3 spans 12 residues. Germline values: CDR1 SGHRS, CDR2 YFSETQ. This CDR3 reads CASSLGKDTQYF. The CDR3 DNA follows: TGTGCCAGCAGCTTAGGGAAAGATACGCAGTATTTT.

This clonotype was counted many times. The chain is built from TRBV10-3 and TRBJ2-7; no definite D call. Trimming cost V 8 bases and J 1 base, with 9 bases left between them. CDR1 is ENHRY, CDR2 SYGVKD, per germline. The CDR3 spans 12 residues. The DNA of the CDR3 is TGTGCCATCCTGGATAGGTCCTACGAGCAGTACTTC. This codes for CAILDRSYEQYF.

This clonotype was seen only a few times. The rearrangement joins TRBV10-3 to TRBJ1-4; 8 nucleotides match TRBD1. With 8 bases clipped from V and 7 bases from J, the junction kept 9 bases outside the gene matches. CDR1 and CDR2 from the germline V gene are ENHRY and SYGVKD. The CDR3 length is 14 residues. The CDR3 spells CAISSQGASEKLFF. For the CDR3, the DNA is TGTGCCATCTCTTCCCAGGGGGCAAGTGAAAAACTGTTTTTT.

V usage is TRBV30 and J usage is TRBJ2-1; no clear D gene. The CDR3 contains 12 residues. V was pared by 2 bases and J by 4 bases, with 6 bases between. CDR1 and CDR2 (germline): GTSNPN, SVGIG (reference sequence). This CDR3 is CAWSPDYNEQFF. The CDR3 DNA is TGTGCCTGGAGTCCGGATTACAATGAGCAGTTCTTC.

This clonotype was counted a few times. This chain links TRBV6-5 with TRBJ1-1; TRBD1 agrees at 7 bases. Germline-derived CDR1 and CDR2 are MNHEY and SVGAGI. The CDR3 length is 17 residues. The V and J ends lost 0 bases and 2 bases, in that order; junction bases with no gene match: 9. The CDR3 sequence is CASSYSGGGVINTEAFF. DNA of the CDR3: TGTGCCAGCAGTTACTCGGGAGGGGGCGTGATCAACACTGAAGCTTTCTTT.

This clonotype was counted only a few times. V and J are TRBV9 and TRBJ2-1; D remains unclear. CDR1 and CDR2 from the germline V gene are SGDLS and YYNGEE. Trimming removed 0 bases from V and 0 bases from J, with 7 bases in between. This CDR3 has 15 residues. Here the CDR3 DNA reads TGTGCCAGCAGCGTAGTGAGCCGCTCCTACAATGAGCAGTTCTTC. Translation: CASSVVSRSYNEQFF.

The chain joins TRBV2 to TRBJ2-5; TRBD2 matches at 8 bases. Looked up from germline, CDR1 is SNHLY and CDR2 is FYNNEI. This CDR3 is 14 amino acids long. Unmatched junction bases numbered 10, after V lost 9 bases and J lost 4 bases. The chain's CDR3 is CASHLAGTGETQYF. DNA of the CDR3: TGTGCCAGTCACTTAGCGGGAACGGGAGAGACCCAGTACTTC.

The CDR3: CAIRARGPAYNEQFF. The CDR3, as DNA: TGTGCCATCAGGGCTAGGGGCCCCGCCTACAATGAGCAGTTCTTC. V and J are TRBV10-3 and TRBJ2-1; maybe TRBD1 (5 bases). The CDR3 has 15 residues. Germline CDR1 is ENHRY and CDR2 is SYGVKD. Between the trimmed V and J ends, which lost 6 bases and 2 bases, there was a span of 14 bases.

This clonotype showed up just a few times. The V call is TRBV6-1, the J call TRBJ2-3; no firm D call. Germline CDR1 MNHNS, CDR2 SASEGT. The CDR3 covers 15 residues. V lost 6 bases and J 0 bases, leaving 13 bases between the germline ends. In DNA form, the CDR3 reads TGTGCCAGCAGCTCGACCTGGTTTAGCACAGATACGCAGTATTTT. It codes for CASSSTWFSTDTQYF.

The table lists this clonotype with a few counts. The V and J genes are TRBV20-1 and TRBJ2-3, with no clear D. The V gene's germline CDR1 is DFQATT and CDR2 SNEGSKA (reference sequence). Deletions cut 1 base from V and 2 bases from J, with 7 bases between. The CDR3 totals 13 residues. DNA for the CDR3: TGCAGTGCTAGAGTGAGCTTCACAGATACGCAGTATTTT. This codes for CSARVSFTDTQYF.

V usage is TRBV6-5 and J usage is TRBJ2-7; 7 bases fit TRBD2. CDR1 is MNHEY, CDR2 SVGAGI, per germline. V lost 0 bases to trimming and J lost 4 bases; unmatched junction nucleotides: 9. The CDR3 consists of 16 residues. The CDR3 sequence is CASSYSSGGSAYEQYF. The CDR3, as DNA: TGTGCCAGCAGTTACTCGAGTGGCGGGAGCGCGTACGAGCAGTACTTC.

This clonotype was picked up a small number of times. The chain has TRBV20-1 and TRBJ1-6; D not certain. Trimming shortened V by 1 base and J by 10 bases, and 11 bases separated the two germline ends. The V gene's germline CDR1 is DFQATT and CDR2 SNEGSKA (reference sequence). This CDR3 contains 13 residues. CDR3 sequence (DNA): TGCAGTGCTAGAGCCAGCCGGGGATCACCCCTCCACTTT. This codes for CSARASRGSPLHF.

This clonotype was detected a few times. The rearrangement joins TRBV7-6 to TRBJ2-7; the match to TRBD1 covers 9 bases. There are 14 residues in the CDR3. V lost 5 bases to trimming and J lost 2 bases; unmatched junction nucleotides: 4. Germline V gene data show CDR1 as SGHVS and CDR2 as FNYEAQ. CDR3 region: CASSRTGDTYEQYF. CDR3 sequence (DNA): TGTGCCAGCAGCCGGACAGGGGACACCTACGAGCAGTACTTC.

This clonotype appeared a few times. The chain combines TRBV12-3 or TRBV12-4 with TRBJ2-7, with 12 nucleotides matching TRBD2. This CDR3 contains 13 residues. J was trimmed by 11 bases and V by 2 bases; bases with no gene match: 4. CDR3 sequence: CASSLLAGGPEYF. The CDR3, as DNA: TGTGCCAGCAGTTTACTAGCGGGGGGGCCGGAGTACTTC.

V is TRBV7-2 and J is TRBJ1-4; no definite D call. This CDR3 is 13 amino acids long. Between the trimmed V and J ends, which lost 1 base and 7 bases, there was a span of 7 bases. Germline V gives CDR1 SGHTA, CDR2 FQGNSA. CDR3 nucleotides: TGTGCCAGCAGCTTAGGAACGGTTGAAAAACTGTTTTTT. Translated: CASSLGTVEKLFF.